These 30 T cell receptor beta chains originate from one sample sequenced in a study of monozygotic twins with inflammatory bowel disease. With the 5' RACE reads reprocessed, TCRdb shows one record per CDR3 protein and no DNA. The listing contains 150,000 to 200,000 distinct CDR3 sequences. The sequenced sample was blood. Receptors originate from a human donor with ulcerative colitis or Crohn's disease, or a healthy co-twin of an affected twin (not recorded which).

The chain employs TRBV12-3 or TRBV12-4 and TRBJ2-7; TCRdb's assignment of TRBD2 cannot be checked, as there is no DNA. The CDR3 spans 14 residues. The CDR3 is CASSAEGSQYEQYF.

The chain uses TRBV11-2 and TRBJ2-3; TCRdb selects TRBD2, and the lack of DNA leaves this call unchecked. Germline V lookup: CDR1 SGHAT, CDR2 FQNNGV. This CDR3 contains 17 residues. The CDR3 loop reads CASSFWFSGGSTDTQYF.

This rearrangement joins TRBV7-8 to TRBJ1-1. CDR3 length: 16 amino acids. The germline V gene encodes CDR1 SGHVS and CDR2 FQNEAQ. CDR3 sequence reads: CASSNPRTVWNTEAFF.

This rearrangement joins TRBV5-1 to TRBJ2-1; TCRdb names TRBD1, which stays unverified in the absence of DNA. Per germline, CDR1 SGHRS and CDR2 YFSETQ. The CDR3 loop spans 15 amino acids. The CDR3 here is CASSLALQGNNEQFF.

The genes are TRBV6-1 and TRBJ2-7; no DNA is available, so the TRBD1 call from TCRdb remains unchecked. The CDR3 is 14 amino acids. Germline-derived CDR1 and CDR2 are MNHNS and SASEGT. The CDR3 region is CASSEADGKKEQYF.

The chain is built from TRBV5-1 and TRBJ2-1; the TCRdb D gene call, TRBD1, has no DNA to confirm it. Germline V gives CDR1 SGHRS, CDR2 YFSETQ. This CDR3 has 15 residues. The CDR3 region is CASSLGQGSYNEQFF.

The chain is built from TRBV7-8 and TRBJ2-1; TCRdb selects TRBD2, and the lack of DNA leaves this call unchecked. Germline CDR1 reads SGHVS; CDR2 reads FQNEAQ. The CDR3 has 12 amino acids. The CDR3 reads CASSSAGNEQFF. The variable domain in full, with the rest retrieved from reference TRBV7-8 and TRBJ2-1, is GAGVSQSPRYKVAKRGQDVALRCDPISGHVSLFWYQQALGQGPEFLTYFQNEAQLDKSGLPSDRFFAERPEGSVSTLKIQRTQQEDSAVYLCASSSAGNEQFFGPGTRLTVL.

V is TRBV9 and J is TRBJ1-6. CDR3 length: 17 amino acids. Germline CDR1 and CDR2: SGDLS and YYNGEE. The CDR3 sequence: CASSKQPRSSYNSPLHF.

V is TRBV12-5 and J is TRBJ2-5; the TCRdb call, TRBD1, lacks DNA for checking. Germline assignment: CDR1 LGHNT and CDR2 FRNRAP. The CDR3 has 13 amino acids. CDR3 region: CASGPEEGTPQYF. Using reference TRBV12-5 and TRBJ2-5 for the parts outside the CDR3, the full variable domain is DARVTQTPRHKVTEMGQEVTMRCQPILGHNTVFWYRQTMMQGLELLAYFRNRAPLDDSGMPKDRFSAEMPDATLATLKIQPSEPRDSAVYFCASGPEEGTPQYFGPGTRLLVL.

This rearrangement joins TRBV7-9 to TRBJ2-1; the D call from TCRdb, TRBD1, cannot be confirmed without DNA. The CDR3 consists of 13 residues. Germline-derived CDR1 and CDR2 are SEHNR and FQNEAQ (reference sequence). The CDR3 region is CASSETGYNEQFF.

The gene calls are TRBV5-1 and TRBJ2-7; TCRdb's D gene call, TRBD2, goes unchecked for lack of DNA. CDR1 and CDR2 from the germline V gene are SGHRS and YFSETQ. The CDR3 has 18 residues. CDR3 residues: CASSLQPGTSGRADEQYF.

This CDR3 reads CASSLLQHTGELFF. The chain uses TRBV5-1 and TRBJ2-2. In germline, CDR1 is SGHRS, CDR2 YFSETQ. The CDR3 is made up of 14 amino acids.

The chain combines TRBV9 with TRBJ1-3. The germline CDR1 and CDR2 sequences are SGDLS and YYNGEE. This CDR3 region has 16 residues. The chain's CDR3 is CASSWTDGPSGNTIYF.

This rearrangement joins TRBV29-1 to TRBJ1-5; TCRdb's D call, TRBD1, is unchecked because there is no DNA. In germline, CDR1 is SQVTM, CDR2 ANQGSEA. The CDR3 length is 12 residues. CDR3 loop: CSVGTVNQPQHF. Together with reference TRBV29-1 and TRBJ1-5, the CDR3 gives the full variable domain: SAVISQKPSRDICQRGTSLTIQCQVDSQVTMMFWYRQQPGQSLTLIATANQGSEATYESGFVIDKFPISRPNLTFSTLTVSNMSPEDSSIYLCSVGTVNQPQHFGDGTRLSIL.

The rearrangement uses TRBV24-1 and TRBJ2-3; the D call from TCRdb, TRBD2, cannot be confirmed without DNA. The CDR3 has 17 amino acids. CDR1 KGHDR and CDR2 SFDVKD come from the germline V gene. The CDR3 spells CATSGKRERWSTDTQYF.

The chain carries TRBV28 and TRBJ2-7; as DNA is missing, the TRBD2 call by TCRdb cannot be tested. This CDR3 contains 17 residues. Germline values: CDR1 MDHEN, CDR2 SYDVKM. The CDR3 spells CASSSSDYREFYYEQYF.

CDR3 amino acids: CASSPMDRGLYEQYF. V and J are TRBV18 and TRBJ2-7; TCRdb's D call, TRBD1, is unchecked because there is no DNA. CDR1 and CDR2 from the germline V gene are KGHSH and LQKENI. The CDR3 spans 15 residues.

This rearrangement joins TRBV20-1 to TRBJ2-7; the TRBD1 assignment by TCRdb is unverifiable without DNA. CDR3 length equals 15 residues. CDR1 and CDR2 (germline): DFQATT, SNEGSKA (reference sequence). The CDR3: CSARDWGGDSYEQYF.

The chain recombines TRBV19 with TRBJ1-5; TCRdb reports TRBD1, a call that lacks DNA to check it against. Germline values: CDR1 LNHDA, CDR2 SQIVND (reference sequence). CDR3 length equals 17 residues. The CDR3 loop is CASSGTTGFVLDQPQHF. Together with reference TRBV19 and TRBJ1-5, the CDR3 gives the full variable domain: DGGITQSPKYLFRKEGQNVTLSCEQNLNHDAMYWYRQDPGQGLRLIYYSQIVNDFQKGDIAEGYSVSREKKESFPLTVTSAQKNPTAFYLCASSGTTGFVLDQPQHFGDGTRLSIL.

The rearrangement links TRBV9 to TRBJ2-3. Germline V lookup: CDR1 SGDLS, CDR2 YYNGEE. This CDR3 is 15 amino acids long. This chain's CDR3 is CASSVASGNSDTQYF.

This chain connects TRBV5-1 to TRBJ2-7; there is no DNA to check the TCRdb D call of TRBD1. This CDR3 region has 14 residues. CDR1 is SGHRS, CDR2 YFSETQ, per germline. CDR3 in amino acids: CASSLEGTPYEQYF.

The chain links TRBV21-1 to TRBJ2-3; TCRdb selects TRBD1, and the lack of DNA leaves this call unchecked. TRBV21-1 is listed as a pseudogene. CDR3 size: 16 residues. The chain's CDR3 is CASSKEGGRGTDTQYF.

CDR3 sequence: CASSFPGLAGRLYNEQFF. The chain is built from TRBV28 and TRBJ2-1; absent DNA, TCRdb's TRBD2 call cannot be checked. The CDR3 consists of 18 residues. In germline, CDR1 is MDHEN, CDR2 SYDVKM.

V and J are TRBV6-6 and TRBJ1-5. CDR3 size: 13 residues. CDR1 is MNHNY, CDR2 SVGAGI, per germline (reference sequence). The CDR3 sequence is CASSYPQDQPQHF.

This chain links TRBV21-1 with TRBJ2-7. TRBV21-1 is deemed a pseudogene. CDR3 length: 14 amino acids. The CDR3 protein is CASSKVGLVHEQYF.

CDR3 amino acids: CASSQDGIAAREQFF. The J gene is TRBJ2-1, the V gene TRBV3-1; the TCRdb call, TRBD2, lacks DNA for checking. In germline, CDR1 is LGHDT, CDR2 YNNKEL (reference sequence). This CDR3 is built from 15 residues.

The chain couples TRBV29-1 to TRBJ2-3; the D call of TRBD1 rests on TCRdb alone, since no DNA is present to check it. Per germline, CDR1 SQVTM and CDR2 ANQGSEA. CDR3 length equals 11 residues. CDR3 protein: CSVSGIDTQYF.

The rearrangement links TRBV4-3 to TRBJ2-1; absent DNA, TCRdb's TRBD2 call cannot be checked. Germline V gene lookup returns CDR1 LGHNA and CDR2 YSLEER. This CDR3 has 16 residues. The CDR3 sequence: CASSQDVGHVYNEQFF.

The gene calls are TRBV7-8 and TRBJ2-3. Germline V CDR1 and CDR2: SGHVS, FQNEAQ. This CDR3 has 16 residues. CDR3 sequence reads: CASSLATGISTDTQYF. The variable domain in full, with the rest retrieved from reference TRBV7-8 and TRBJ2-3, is GAGVSQSPRYKVAKRGQDVALRCDPISGHVSLFWYQQALGQGPEFLTYFQNEAQLDKSGLPSDRFFAERPEGSVSTLKIQRTQQEDSAVYLCASSLATGISTDTQYFGPGTRLTVL.

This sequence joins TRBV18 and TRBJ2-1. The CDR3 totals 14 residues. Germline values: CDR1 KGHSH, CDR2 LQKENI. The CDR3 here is CASSPSGSQNEQFF.